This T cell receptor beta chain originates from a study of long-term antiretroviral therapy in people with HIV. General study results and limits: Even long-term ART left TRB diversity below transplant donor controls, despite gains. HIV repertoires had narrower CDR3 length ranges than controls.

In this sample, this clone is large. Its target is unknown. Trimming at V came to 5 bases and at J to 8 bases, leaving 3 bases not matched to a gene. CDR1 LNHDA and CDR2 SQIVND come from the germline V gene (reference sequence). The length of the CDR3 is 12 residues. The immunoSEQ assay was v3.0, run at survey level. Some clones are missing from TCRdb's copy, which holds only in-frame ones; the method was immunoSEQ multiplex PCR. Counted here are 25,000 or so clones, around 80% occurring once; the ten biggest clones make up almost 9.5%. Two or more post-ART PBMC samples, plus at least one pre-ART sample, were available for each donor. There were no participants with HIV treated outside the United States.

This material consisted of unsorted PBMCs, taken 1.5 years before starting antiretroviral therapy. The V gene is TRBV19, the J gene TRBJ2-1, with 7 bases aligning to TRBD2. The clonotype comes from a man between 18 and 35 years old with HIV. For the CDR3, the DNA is TGTGCCAGTAGTTGGACTAGACATGAGCAGTTCTTC. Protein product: CASSWTRHEQFF.